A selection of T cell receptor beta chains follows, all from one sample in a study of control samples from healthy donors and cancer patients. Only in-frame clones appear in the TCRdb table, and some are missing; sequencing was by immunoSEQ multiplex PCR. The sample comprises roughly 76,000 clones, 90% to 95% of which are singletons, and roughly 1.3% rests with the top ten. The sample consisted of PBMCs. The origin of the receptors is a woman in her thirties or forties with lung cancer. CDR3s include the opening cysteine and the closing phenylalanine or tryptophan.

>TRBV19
CASSLGQANYGYTF
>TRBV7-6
CASSLDSSYNSPLHF
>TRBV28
CASSFAGGVGANVLTF
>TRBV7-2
CASSLETGDSQPQHF
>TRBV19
CASSLGLARDTQYF
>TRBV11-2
CASSSPGLESTEQFF
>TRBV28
CASSLRRRDSPLHF
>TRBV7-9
CASSPTDRGLYGYTF
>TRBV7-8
CASSLYGRAYGYTF
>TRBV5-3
CARSLAGTGMGEGSEKLFF
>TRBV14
CASSQHTPGTFSSAKNIQYF
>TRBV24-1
CATSDRGLYEQYF
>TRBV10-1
CASSATGTGVEAFF
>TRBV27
CASSLSNTGGVYGYTF
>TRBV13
CASSANRLSYEQYF
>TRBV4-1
CASSQGGGVQETQYF
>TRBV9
CASSVVGLHEQFF
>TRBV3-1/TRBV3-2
CASSRQQGQPQHF
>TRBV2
CASLRGASPREQYF
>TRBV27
CASSPRASYEQYF
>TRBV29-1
CSGIWQGSGTDTQYF
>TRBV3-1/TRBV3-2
CASSQPTIAGVKETQYF
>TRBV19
CASSLFGDSNQPQHF
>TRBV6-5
CASNKGQLNTEAFF
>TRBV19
CASRLEGERQPQHF
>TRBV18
CASSRPLSPDGYTF
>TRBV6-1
CASSEDRGPDTQYF
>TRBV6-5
CASSQDRGNGYTF
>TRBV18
CASSPFGTENEKLFF
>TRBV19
CAINTGGENSPLHF